This record covers a single TCR beta chain. CDR3 length equals 16 residues. Trimming removed 0 bases at V and 0 bases at J, with 7 bases between. The V gene's germline CDR1 is SGHRS and CDR2 YFSETQ. This sample was included in a study of technical replicates of blood from a few donors. Method: immunoSEQ multiplex PCR; TCRdb's copy keeps in-frame clones and lacks some. The sample has around 79,000 clones, about 91% seen once. The sequence derives from a human donor in good health. Some clones in this sample may be carry-over from other donors' samples. This chain connects TRBV5-1 to TRBJ2-6; D not resolved. Input material: T cells isolated from PBMCs. The CDR3: CASSLGLSSGANVLTF. The CDR3 DNA follows: TGCGCCAGCAGCTTGGGACTGAGCTCTGGGGCCAACGTCCTGACTTTC.